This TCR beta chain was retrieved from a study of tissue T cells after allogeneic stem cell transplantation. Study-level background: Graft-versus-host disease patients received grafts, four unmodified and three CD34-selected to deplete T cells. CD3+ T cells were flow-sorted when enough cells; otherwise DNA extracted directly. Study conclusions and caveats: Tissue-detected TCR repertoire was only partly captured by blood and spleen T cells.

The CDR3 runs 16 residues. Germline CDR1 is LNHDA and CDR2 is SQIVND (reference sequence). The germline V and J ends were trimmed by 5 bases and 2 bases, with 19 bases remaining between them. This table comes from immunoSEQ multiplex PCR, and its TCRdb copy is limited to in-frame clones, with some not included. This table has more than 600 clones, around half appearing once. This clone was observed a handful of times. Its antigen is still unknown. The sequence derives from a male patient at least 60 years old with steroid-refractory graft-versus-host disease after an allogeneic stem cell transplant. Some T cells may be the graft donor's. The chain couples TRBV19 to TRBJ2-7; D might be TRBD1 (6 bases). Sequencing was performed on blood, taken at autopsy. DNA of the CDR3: TGTGCCAGTAGTCCGCCCTACACAGGGTTGGCCTACGAGCAGTACTTC. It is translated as CASSPPYTGLAYEQYF.